This T cell receptor (beta chain) was identified during a study of T cell responses to AZD1222 COVID-19 vaccine. About the research overall: Second doses were pooled across both intervals (about 4 or about 12 weeks).

Findings of the study overall: Sampling captured repertoires only after the peak T cell response.

Produced via immunoSEQ multiplex PCR; TCRdb's table is partial and in-frame only. The table lists around 110,000 clones, 85% to 90% of them singletons. The table lists this clone with a count of one. The antigen remains undetermined. The clonotype originates from an adult in good health. This specimen consisted of peripheral blood, obtained on day 0 of AZD1222 vaccination.

CDR3 amino acids: CASSYGTGPNSPLHF. The CDR3 bases are TGCGCCAGCAGCTACGGGACAGGGCCGAATTCACCCCTCCACTTT. The gene calls are TRBV5-1 and TRBJ1-6; 9 bases line up with TRBD1. Germline values: CDR1 SGHRS, CDR2 YFSETQ. This CDR3 is built from 15 residues. Germline trimming cut 3 bases from V and 7 bases from J; bases unmatched to any gene: 5.